This TCR beta chain was sequenced for a study of T cells after yellow fever vaccination. In the study overall: The SMART-Seq v4 Ultra Low Input method served to prepare the low-cell-number fractions.

Synthesis of TCR cDNA relied on 5'RACE template switching, which attached a universal primer site and UMIs. MiXCR, run by TCRdb on the 5' RACE reads, gives a single entry per CDR3 protein. The sample records 350,000 or so distinct CDR3 sequences, approximately 8% being singletons. As regards this clonotype: Its antigen is unknown.

The CDR3 spans 17 residues. V lost 4 bases, J lost 3 bases, and 15 bases stayed unmatched. Germline CDR1 DFQATT, CDR2 SNEGSKA (reference sequence). Study-wide results and caveats: CD4 and CD8 compartments shared a small share of clonotypes.

This chain links TRBV20-1 with TRBJ1-5; 7 nucleotides agree with TRBD1. The material was PBMCs, obtained approximately 47 days after the first yellow fever vaccination. This receptor was taken from a man younger than 30 who received the YFV17D yellow fever vaccine. The CDR3 sequence: CSAINRGERVVNQPQHF. The CDR3 DNA follows: TGCAGTGCTATAAACAGGGGAGAGAGGGTTGTCAATCAGCCCCAGCATTTT.